Listed below are T cell receptor beta chains from one sample, sequenced in a study of graft-versus-host responses after intestinal transplantation. Profiled with immunoSEQ multiplex PCR; TCRdb holds only in-frame clones, not every one. The sample includes about 45,000 clones, about 91% of them seen just once. The specimen was PBMCs, collected 524 days after transplant. The receptors stem from a human patient who received an intestinal transplant, so some T cells may come from the graft donor. The CDR3 runs from the conserved cysteine through the conserved F or W. D genes are given only for firm matches. Clone size is given for some rows only: seen once, a few or many times, or a class if the clone is expanded.

abundance: .
d_gene: .
j_gene: TRBJ1-2
v_gene: TRBV7-3
CDR3aa: CASSPSPEGNYGYTF
CDR3nt: TGTGCCAGCAGCCCGTCCCCTGAAGGGAACTATGGCTACACCTTC

abundance: .
d_gene: .
j_gene: TRBJ2-7
v_gene: TRBV6-9
CDR3aa: CASSLGLARSYEQYF
CDR3nt: TGTGCCAGCAGTCTGGGACTCGCCCGGTCCTACGAGCAGTACTTC

abundance: .
d_gene: .
j_gene: TRBJ2-7
v_gene: TRBV4-1
CDR3aa: CASSQGMGLQPYEQYF
CDR3nt: TGCGCCAGCAGCCAAGGAATGGGACTCCAGCCCTACGAGCAGTACTTC

abundance: once
d_gene: .
j_gene: TRBJ2-1
v_gene: TRBV28
CDR3aa: CASSSGLTSYNEQFF
CDR3nt: TGTGCCAGCAGTTCAGGGCTTACCTCCTACAATGAGCAGTTCTTC

abundance: once
d_gene: .
j_gene: TRBJ2-5
v_gene: TRBV28
CDR3aa: CASSPPGKRTETQYF
CDR3nt: TGTGCCAGCAGTCCCCCGGGGAAGCGTACGGAGACCCAGTACTTC

abundance: .
d_gene: .
j_gene: TRBJ2-1
v_gene: TRBV7-9
CDR3aa: CASSLRAPGNEQFF
CDR3nt: TGTGCCAGCAGCCTCAGGGCCCCGGGCAATGAGCAGTTCTTC

abundance: .
d_gene: .
j_gene: TRBJ2-1
v_gene: TRBV15
CDR3aa: CATSPTGGVNEQFF
CDR3nt: TGTGCCACCAGTCCGACCGGAGGGGTAAATGAGCAGTTCTTC

abundance: .
d_gene: .
j_gene: TRBJ2-1
v_gene: TRBV6-5
CDR3aa: CASRGRLKGEQFF
CDR3nt: TGTGCCAGCAGAGGACGCCTTAAGGGCGAGCAGTTCTTC

abundance: .
d_gene: .
j_gene: TRBJ1-5
v_gene: TRBV7-9
CDR3aa: CASSPGPYSNQPQHF
CDR3nt: TGTGCCAGCAGCCCAGGACCTTATAGCAATCAGCCCCAGCATTTT

abundance: .
d_gene: TRBD1
j_gene: TRBJ2-5
v_gene: TRBV6-1
CDR3aa: CASRDRASAETQYF
CDR3nt: TGTGCCAGCAGGGACAGGGCAAGTGCTGAGACCCAGTACTTC

abundance: once
d_gene: .
j_gene: TRBJ1-2
v_gene: TRBV7-6
CDR3aa: CASSLEPVYGYTF
CDR3nt: TGTGCCAGCAGCTTAGAGCCGGTCTATGGCTACACCTTC

abundance: .
d_gene: .
j_gene: TRBJ1-6
v_gene: TRBV27
CDR3aa: CASSLQMSLDSPLHF
CDR3nt: TGTGCCAGCAGTTTACAGATGAGCCTGGATTCACCCCTCCACTTT

abundance: .
d_gene: TRBD2
j_gene: TRBJ2-5
v_gene: TRBV10-3
CDR3aa: CAISARREGHQETQYF
CDR3nt: TGTGCCATCAGTGCCCGGCGGGAGGGCCACCAAGAGACCCAGTACTTC

abundance: .
d_gene: TRBD2
j_gene: TRBJ2-1
v_gene: TRBV5-1
CDR3aa: CASSSIGAGDNEQFF
CDR3nt: TGCGCCAGCAGCTCGATCGGGGCGGGAGACAATGAGCAGTTCTTC

abundance: .
d_gene: .
j_gene: TRBJ2-2
v_gene: TRBV5-5
CDR3aa: CASSFGANTGELFF
CDR3nt: TGTGCCAGCAGCTTTGGGGCAAACACCGGGGAGCTGTTTTTT

abundance: .
d_gene: TRBD1
j_gene: TRBJ2-5
v_gene: TRBV28
CDR3aa: CASSPQDRVGKTQYF
CDR3nt: TGTGCCAGCAGTCCCCAGGACAGGGTAGGAAAGACCCAGTACTTC

abundance: .
d_gene: .
j_gene: TRBJ2-7
v_gene: TRBV30
CDR3aa: CAWTTGSSYEQYF
CDR3nt: TGTGCCTGGACGACAGGTTCTTCCTACGAGCAGTACTTC

abundance: .
d_gene: TRBD2
j_gene: TRBJ2-1
v_gene: TRBV6-5
CDR3aa: CASSYYGTSGRNEQFF
CDR3nt: TGTGCCAGCAGTTACTACGGGACTAGCGGGAGAAATGAGCAGTTCTTC

abundance: .
d_gene: TRBD2
j_gene: TRBJ2-1
v_gene: TRBV28
CDR3aa: CASSLTAGGGGRFF
CDR3nt: TGTGCCAGCAGCCTAACTGCGGGGGGCGGGGGTCGGTTCTTC

abundance: .
d_gene: TRBD1
j_gene: TRBJ1-1
v_gene: TRBV5-1
CDR3aa: CASSLGQGSSEAFF
CDR3nt: TGCGCCAGCAGCTTGGGACAGGGGAGCTCTGAAGCTTTCTTT

abundance: .
d_gene: .
j_gene: TRBJ2-7
v_gene: TRBV18
CDR3aa: CASSPLGGEQYF
CDR3nt: TGTGCCAGCTCACCCCTAGGAGGCGAGCAGTACTTC

abundance: .
d_gene: .
j_gene: TRBJ1-1
v_gene: TRBV30
CDR3aa: CARRSDTGYTEAFF
CDR3nt: TGTGCCCGACGATCGGACACCGGGTACACTGAAGCTTTCTTT

abundance: .
d_gene: TRBD1
j_gene: TRBJ2-2
v_gene: TRBV7-2
CDR3aa: CASSLDTGGIGELFF
CDR3nt: TGTGCCAGCAGCTTAGACACAGGGGGCATCGGGGAGCTGTTTTTT

abundance: .
d_gene: .
j_gene: TRBJ1-2
v_gene: TRBV7-9
CDR3aa: CANSLGTDYGYTF
CDR3nt: TGTGCCAACAGCTTAGGTACAGACTATGGCTACACCTTC

abundance: .
d_gene: .
j_gene: TRBJ2-5
v_gene: TRBV5-1
CDR3aa: CASSLQGGGQETQYF
CDR3nt: TGCGCCAGCAGCCTACAGGGTGGAGGCCAAGAGACCCAGTACTTC

abundance: .
d_gene: .
j_gene: TRBJ2-1
v_gene: TRBV28
CDR3aa: CASNPFRVDEQFF
CDR3nt: TGTGCCAGCAATCCGTTTCGTGTAGATGAGCAGTTCTTC

abundance: .
d_gene: .
j_gene: TRBJ2-3
v_gene: TRBV6-1
CDR3aa: CASRSSGTDTQYF
CDR3nt: TGTGCCAGCAGGTCTAGCGGCACAGATACGCAGTATTTT

abundance: .
d_gene: .
j_gene: TRBJ1-3
v_gene: TRBV7-8
CDR3aa: CASSLPRGNTIYF
CDR3nt: TGTGCCAGCAGCTTACCGCGAGGAAACACCATATATTTT

abundance: .
d_gene: .
j_gene: TRBJ1-1
v_gene: TRBV7-9
CDR3aa: CASSPVIGRNTEAFF
CDR3nt: TGTGCCAGCAGCCCCGTTATTGGACGGAACACTGAAGCTTTCTTT

abundance: .
d_gene: .
j_gene: TRBJ1-4
v_gene: TRBV11-2
CDR3aa: CASSLTLTHSGEKLFF
CDR3nt: TGTGCCAGCAGCTTAACCCTAACACACAGTGGGGAAAAACTGTTTTTT

abundance: .
d_gene: TRBD1
j_gene: TRBJ1-5
v_gene: TRBV2
CDR3aa: CASTLDRGHQPQHF
CDR3nt: TGTGCCAGCACTCTGGACAGGGGGCATCAGCCCCAGCATTTT

abundance: .
d_gene: .
j_gene: TRBJ2-3
v_gene: TRBV19
CDR3aa: CASSIQTLNTQYF
CDR3nt: TGTGCCAGTAGTATCCAAACTCTAAATACGCAGTATTTT

abundance: .
d_gene: TRBD1
j_gene: TRBJ1-5
v_gene: TRBV7-8
CDR3aa: CASSSRDRGSNQPQHF
CDR3nt: TGTGCCAGCAGCTCCCGTGACAGGGGGAGCAATCAGCCCCAGCATTTT

abundance: .
d_gene: .
j_gene: TRBJ1-5
v_gene: TRBV2
CDR3aa: CASRARDLTRQSAPAF
CDR3nt: TGTGCCAGCAGAGCCCGGGACCTGACGCGACAATCAGCCCCAGCATTT

abundance: .
d_gene: .
j_gene: TRBJ1-1
v_gene: TRBV7-9
CDR3aa: CASSPDYTEAFF
CDR3nt: TGTGCCAGCAGCCCCGATTACACTGAAGCTTTCTTT

abundance: .
d_gene: .
j_gene: TRBJ2-5
v_gene: TRBV29-1
CDR3aa: CSVDGRGHFPETQYF
CDR3nt: TGCAGCGTTGACGGCAGGGGCCATTTCCCGGAGACCCAGTACTTC

abundance: .
d_gene: .
j_gene: TRBJ2-1
v_gene: TRBV5-6
CDR3aa: CASSLRVGEQFF
CDR3nt: TGTGCCAGCAGCTTACGTGTAGGGGAGCAGTTCTTC

abundance: once
d_gene: .
j_gene: TRBJ2-7
v_gene: TRBV19
CDR3aa: CASSPLGSSLGEQYF
CDR3nt: TGTGCCAGTAGCCCTTTGGGTAGCAGCCTGGGCGAGCAGTACTTC

abundance: .
d_gene: .
j_gene: TRBJ1-5
v_gene: TRBV30
CDR3aa: CAWSVSRNQPQHF
CDR3nt: TGTGCCTGGAGTGTATCCCGAAATCAGCCCCAGCATTTT

abundance: few
d_gene: .
j_gene: TRBJ1-2
v_gene: TRBV2
CDR3aa: CASSEASTGDGYTF
CDR3nt: TGTGCCAGCAGTGAAGCTTCGACAGGAGATGGCTACACCTTC

abundance: .
d_gene: .
j_gene: TRBJ1-2
v_gene: TRBV19
CDR3aa: CASSSLSETRSINGYTF
CDR3nt: TGTGCCAGTAGCTCTCTGTCGGAGACACGGTCTATTAATGGCTACACCTTC

abundance: once
d_gene: .
j_gene: TRBJ2-6
v_gene: TRBV10-3
CDR3aa: CAIRDSSRSGANVLTF
CDR3nt: TGTGCCATCAGGGACAGTTCCCGCTCTGGGGCCAACGTCCTGACTTTC

abundance: .
d_gene: .
j_gene: TRBJ1-2
v_gene: TRBV7-9
CDR3aa: CASSLQGLSYGYTF
CDR3nt: TGTGCCAGCAGCTTGCAGGGGTTGAGCTATGGCTACACCTTC

abundance: .
d_gene: TRBD1
j_gene: TRBJ1-4
v_gene: TRBV7-8
CDR3aa: CASSFRDSNEKLFF
CDR3nt: TGTGCCAGCAGCTTTAGGGACAGTAATGAAAAACTGTTTTTT

abundance: .
d_gene: TRBD2
j_gene: TRBJ2-5
v_gene: TRBV9
CDR3aa: CASSVGSGIGETQYF
CDR3nt: TGTGCCAGCAGCGTAGGTAGCGGGATTGGAGAGACCCAGTACTTC

abundance: .
d_gene: TRBD1
j_gene: TRBJ1-1
v_gene: TRBV19
CDR3aa: CASSLQGAGTEAFF
CDR3nt: TGTGCCAGTAGTTTACAGGGGGCTGGGACTGAAGCTTTCTTT

abundance: .
d_gene: TRBD2
j_gene: TRBJ2-5
v_gene: TRBV5-1
CDR3aa: CASSKGLAGGYQETQYF
CDR3nt: TGCGCCAGCAGTAAAGGACTAGCGGGAGGGTACCAAGAGACCCAGTACTTC

abundance: .
d_gene: TRBD2
j_gene: TRBJ2-1
v_gene: TRBV28
CDR3aa: CASSFGGGRAVREQFF
CDR3nt: TGTGCCAGCAGTTTCGGGGGCGGGAGGGCCGTCCGTGAGCAGTTCTTC

abundance: few
d_gene: TRBD1
j_gene: TRBJ2-7
v_gene: TRBV5-6
CDR3aa: CASSLPRLDRSDEQYF
CDR3nt: TGTGCCAGCAGCTTGCCTCGGTTGGACAGGTCTGACGAGCAGTACTTC

abundance: few
d_gene: TRBD1
j_gene: TRBJ1-5
v_gene: TRBV19
CDR3aa: CASSLRQGSNQPQHF
CDR3nt: TGTGCCAGTAGTCTAAGACAGGGAAGCAATCAGCCCCAGCATTTT

abundance: .
d_gene: TRBD2
j_gene: TRBJ2-5
v_gene: TRBV5-4
CDR3aa: CASRPGGSGRETQYF
CDR3nt: TGTGCCAGCAGACCGGGGGGTAGCGGGAGAGAGACCCAGTACTTC

abundance: .
d_gene: TRBD2
j_gene: TRBJ2-1
v_gene: TRBV5-5
CDR3aa: CASSFLLAGGKNEQFF
CDR3nt: TGTGCCAGCAGCTTTTTGCTAGCGGGAGGGAAGAATGAGCAGTTCTTC

abundance: once
d_gene: TRBD1
j_gene: TRBJ1-2
v_gene: TRBV4-2
CDR3aa: CASSRDRDYGYTF
CDR3nt: TGTGCCAGCAGCCGGGACAGGGACTATGGCTACACCTTC

abundance: .
d_gene: TRBD1
j_gene: TRBJ2-5
v_gene: TRBV7-9
CDR3aa: CASSQRTGGETQYF
CDR3nt: TGTGCCAGCAGCCAACGGACAGGGGGTGAGACCCAGTACTTC